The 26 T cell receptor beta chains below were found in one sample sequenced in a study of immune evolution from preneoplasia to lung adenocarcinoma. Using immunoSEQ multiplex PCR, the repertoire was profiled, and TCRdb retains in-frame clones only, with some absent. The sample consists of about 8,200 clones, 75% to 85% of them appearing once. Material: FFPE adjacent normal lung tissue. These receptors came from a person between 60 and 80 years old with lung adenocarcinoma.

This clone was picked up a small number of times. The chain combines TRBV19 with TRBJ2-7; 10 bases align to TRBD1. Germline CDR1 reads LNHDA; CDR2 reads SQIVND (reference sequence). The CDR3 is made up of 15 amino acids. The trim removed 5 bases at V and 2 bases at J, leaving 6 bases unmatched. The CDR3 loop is CASSPRTGGAYEQYF. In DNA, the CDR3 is TGTGCCAGTAGTCCAAGGACAGGGGGTGCCTACGAGCAGTACTTC.

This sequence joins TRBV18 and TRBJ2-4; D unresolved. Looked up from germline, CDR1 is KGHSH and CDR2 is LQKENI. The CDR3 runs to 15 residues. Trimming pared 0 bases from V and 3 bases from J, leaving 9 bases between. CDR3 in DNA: TGTGCCAGCTCACCACCGCCGGACGGCAAAAACATTCAGTACTTC. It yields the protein CASSPPPDGKNIQYF.

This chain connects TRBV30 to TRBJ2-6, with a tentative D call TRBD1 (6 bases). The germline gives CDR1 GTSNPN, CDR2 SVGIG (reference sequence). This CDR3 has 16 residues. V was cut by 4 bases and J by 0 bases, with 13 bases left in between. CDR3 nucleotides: TGTGCCTGGACCAGGGGTTTTGGCTCTGGGGCCAACGTCCTGACTTTC. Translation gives CAWTRGFGSGANVLTF.

Here the CDR3 reads CASSYGGRANYNEQFF. The DNA for the CDR3 is TGTGCCAGCAGTTACGGTGGCAGGGCCAACTACAATGAGCAGTTCTTC. This chain uses TRBV6-6 with TRBJ2-1; D perhaps matches TRBD1 (5 bases). CDR1 and CDR2 (germline): MNHNY, SVGAGI (reference sequence). The CDR3 runs 16 residues. V was shortened by 2 bases and J by 3 bases, with 14 bases between the two germline ends.

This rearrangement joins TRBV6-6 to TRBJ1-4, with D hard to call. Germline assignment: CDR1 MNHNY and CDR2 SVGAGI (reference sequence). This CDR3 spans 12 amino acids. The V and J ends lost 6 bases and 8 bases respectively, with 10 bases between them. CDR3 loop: CASRRMEEKLFF. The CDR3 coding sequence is TGTGCCAGCAGGAGAATGGAGGAAAAACTGTTTTTT.

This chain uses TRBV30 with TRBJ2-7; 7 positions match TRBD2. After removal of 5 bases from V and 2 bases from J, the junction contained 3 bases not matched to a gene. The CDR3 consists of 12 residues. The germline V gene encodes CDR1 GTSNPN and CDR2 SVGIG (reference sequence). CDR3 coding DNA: TGTGCCTGGGGCGGGAGTACCTACGAGCAGTACTTC. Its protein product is CAWGGSTYEQYF.

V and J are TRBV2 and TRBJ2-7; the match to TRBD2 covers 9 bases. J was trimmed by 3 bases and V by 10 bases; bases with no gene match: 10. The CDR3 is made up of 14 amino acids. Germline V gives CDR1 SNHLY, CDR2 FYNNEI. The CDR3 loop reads CATDPTSGLYEQYF. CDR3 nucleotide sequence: TGTGCCACCGATCCTACTAGCGGGCTCTACGAGCAGTACTTC.

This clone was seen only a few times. The CDR3 loop reads CASSLRVSGNTIYF. In DNA form, the CDR3 reads TGTGCCAGCAGCTTGCGAGTCTCTGGAAACACCATATATTTT. This rearrangement joins TRBV5-6 to TRBJ1-3; D is undetermined. This CDR3 comprises 14 residues. Germline-derived CDR1 and CDR2 are SGHDT and YYEEEE. V was trimmed by 1 base and J by 0 bases, leaving 5 bases between them.

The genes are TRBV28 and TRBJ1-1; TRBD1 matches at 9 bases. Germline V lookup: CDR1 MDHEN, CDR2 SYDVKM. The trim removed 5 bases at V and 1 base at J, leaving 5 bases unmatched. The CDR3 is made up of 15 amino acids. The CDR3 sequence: CASSPNRGQNTEAFF. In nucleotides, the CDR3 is TGTGCCAGCAGTCCGAACAGGGGGCAGAACACTGAAGCTTTCTTT.

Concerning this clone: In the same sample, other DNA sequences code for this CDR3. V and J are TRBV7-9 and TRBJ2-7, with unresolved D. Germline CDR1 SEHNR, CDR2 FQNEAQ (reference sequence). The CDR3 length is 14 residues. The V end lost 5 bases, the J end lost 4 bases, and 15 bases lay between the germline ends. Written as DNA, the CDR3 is TGTGCCAGCAGCCCCGATCGGGCCCTTTACGAGCAGTACTTC. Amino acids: CASSPDRALYEQYF.

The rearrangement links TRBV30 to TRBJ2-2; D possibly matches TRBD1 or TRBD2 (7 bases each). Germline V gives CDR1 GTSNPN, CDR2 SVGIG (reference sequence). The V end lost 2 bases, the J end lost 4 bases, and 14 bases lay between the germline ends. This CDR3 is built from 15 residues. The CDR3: CAWSPWEGATGELFF. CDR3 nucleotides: TGTGCCTGGAGTCCGTGGGAGGGGGCCACCGGGGAGCTGTTTTTT.

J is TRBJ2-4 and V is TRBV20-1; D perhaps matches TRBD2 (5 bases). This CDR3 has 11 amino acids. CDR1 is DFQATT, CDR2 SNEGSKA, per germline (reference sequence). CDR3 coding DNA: TGCAGCCCCTTCGACGGGGACATTCAGTACTTC. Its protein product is CSPFDGDIQYF.

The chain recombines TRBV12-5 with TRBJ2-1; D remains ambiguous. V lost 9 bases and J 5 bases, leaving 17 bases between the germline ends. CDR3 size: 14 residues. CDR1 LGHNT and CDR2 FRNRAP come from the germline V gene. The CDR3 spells CASPLGPFNNEQFF. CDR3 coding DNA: TGTGCTAGCCCTTTGGGTCCCTTCAACAATGAGCAGTTCTTC. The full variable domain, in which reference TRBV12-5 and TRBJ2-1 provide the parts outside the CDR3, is DARVTQTPRHKVTEMGQEVTMRCQPILGHNTVFWYRQTMMQGLELLAYFRNRAPLDDSGMPKDRFSAEMPDATLATLKIQPSEPRDSAVYFCASPLGPFNNEQFFGPGTRLTVL.

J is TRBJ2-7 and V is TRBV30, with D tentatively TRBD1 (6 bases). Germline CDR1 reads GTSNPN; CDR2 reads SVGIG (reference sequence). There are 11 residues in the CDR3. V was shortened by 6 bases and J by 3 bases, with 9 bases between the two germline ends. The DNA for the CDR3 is TGTGCCTGTTTCAGGGGCTACGAGCAGTACTTC. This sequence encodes CACFRGYEQYF.

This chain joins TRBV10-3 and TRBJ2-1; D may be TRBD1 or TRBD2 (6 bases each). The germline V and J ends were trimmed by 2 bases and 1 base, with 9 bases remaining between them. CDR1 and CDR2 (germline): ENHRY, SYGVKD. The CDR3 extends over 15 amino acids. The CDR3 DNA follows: TGTGCCATCAGTGAGGGAGGGGGGTCCTACAATGAGCAGTTCTTC. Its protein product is CAISEGGGSYNEQFF.

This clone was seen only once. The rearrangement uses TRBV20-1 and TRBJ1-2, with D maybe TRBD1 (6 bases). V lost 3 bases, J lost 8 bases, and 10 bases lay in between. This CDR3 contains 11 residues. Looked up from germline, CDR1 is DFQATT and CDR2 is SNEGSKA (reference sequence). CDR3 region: CSASPGQGYTF. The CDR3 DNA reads TGCAGTGCTAGTCCCGGACAGGGCTACACCTTC.

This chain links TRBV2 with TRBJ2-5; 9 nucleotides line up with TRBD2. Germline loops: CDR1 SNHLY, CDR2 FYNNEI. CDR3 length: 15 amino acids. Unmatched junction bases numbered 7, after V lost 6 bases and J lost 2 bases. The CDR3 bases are TGTGCCAGCAGGGCAGGACTAGCGATGCAAGAGACCCAGTACTTC. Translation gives CASRAGLAMQETQYF.

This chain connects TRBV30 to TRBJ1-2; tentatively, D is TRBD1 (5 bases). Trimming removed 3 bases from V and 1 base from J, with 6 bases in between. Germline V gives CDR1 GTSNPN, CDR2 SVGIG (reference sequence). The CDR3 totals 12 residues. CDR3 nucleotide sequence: TGTGCCTGGAGGGGGGGTAACTATGGCTACACCTTC. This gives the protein CAWRGGNYGYTF.

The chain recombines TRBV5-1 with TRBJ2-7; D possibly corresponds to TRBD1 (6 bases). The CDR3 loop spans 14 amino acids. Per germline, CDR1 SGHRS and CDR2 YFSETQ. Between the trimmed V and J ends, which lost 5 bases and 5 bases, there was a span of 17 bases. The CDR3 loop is CASRTGTLKDEQYF. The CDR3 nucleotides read TGCGCCAGCAGAACCGGGACATTGAAGGACGAGCAGTACTTC.

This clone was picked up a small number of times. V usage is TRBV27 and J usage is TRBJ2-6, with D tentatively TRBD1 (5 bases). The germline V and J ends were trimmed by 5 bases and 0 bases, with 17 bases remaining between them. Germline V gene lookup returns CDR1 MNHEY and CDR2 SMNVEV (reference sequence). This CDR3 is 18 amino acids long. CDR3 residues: CASSPIPDSFSGANVLTF. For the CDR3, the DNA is TGTGCCAGCAGTCCTATCCCCGACAGTTTCTCTGGGGCCAACGTCCTGACTTTC.

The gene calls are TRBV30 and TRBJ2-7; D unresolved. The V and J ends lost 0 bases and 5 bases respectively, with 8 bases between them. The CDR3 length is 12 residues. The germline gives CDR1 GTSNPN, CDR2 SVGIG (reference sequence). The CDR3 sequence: CAWSVARNEQYF. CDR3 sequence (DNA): TGTGCCTGGAGTGTCGCTAGGAACGAGCAGTACTTC.

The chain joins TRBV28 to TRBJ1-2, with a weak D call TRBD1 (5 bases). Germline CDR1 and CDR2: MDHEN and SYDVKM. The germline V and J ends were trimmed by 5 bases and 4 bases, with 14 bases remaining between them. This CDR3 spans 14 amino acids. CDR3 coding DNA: TGTGCCAGCAGTATTCAGGGACCCCCCTATGGCTACACCTTC. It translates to CASSIQGPPYGYTF.

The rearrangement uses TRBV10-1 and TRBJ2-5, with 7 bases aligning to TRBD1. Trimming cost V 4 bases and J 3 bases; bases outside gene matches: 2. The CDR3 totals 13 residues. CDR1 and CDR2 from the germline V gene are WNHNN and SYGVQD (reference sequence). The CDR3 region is CASSGGGKETQYF. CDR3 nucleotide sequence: TGCGCCAGCAGTGGAGGGGGCAAAGAGACCCAGTACTTC.

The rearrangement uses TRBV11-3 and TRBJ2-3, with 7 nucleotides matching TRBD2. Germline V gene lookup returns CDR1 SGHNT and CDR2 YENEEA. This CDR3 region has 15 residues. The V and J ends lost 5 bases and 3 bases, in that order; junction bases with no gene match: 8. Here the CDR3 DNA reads TGTGCCAGCAGCCCTCTGGGCGGGGGAACAGATACGCAGTATTTT. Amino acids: CASSPLGGGTDTQYF.

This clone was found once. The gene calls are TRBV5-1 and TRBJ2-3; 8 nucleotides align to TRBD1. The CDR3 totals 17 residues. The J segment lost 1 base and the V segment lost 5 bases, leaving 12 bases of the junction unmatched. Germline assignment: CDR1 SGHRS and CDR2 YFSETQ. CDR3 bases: TGCGCCAGCAGAGGGACAGGATCCCCTCGAGGCACAGATACGCAGTATTTT. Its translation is CASRGTGSPRGTDTQYF.

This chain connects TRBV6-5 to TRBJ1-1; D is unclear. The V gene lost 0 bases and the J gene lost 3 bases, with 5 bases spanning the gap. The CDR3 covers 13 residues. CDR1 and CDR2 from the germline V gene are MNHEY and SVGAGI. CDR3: CASSYSAYTEAFF. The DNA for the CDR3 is TGTGCCAGCAGTTACTCGGCCTACACTGAAGCTTTCTTT.